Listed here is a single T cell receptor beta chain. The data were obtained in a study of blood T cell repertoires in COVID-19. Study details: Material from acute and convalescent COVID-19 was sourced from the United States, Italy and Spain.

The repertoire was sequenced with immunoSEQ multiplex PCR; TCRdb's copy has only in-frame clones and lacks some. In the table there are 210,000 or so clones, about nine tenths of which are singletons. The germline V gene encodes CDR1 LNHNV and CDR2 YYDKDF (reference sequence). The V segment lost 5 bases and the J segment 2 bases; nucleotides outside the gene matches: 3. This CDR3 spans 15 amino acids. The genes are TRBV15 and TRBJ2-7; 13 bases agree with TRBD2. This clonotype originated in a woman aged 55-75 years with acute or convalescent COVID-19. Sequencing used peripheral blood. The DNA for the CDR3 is TGTGCCACCAGCCTTGGGACTAGCGGGACCTACGAGCAGTACTTC. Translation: CATSLGTSGTYEQYF.